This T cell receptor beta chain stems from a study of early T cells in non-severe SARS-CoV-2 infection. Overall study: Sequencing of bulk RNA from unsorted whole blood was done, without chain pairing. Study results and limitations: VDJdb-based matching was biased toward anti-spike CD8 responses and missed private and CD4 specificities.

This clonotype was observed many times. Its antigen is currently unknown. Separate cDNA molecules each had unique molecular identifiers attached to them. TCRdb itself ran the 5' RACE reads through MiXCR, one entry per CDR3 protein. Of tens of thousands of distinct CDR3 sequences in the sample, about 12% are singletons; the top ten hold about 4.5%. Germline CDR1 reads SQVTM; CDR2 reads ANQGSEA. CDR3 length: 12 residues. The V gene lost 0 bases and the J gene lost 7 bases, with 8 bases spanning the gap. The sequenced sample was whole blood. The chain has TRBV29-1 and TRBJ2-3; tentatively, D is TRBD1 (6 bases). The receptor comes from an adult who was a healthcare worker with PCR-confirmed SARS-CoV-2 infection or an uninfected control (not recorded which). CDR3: CSVEDRGHTQYF. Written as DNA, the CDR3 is TGCAGCGTTGAAGACAGGGGCCATACGCAGTATTTT.